The entry below describes one T cell receptor beta chain. Its target is not known. The data derive from a study of CD8 T cells in ankylosing spondylitis. Each TCR beta library was made by quantitative 5'-RACE that incorporated molecular barcodes. TCRdb re-called the 5' RACE reads with MiXCR, one entry per CDR3 protein. Seen here are around 210,000 distinct CDR3 sequences, less than 9.5% observed once, and the top ten hold roughly 5%. Study-level findings and limits: Disease-linked clones had a CD8+ phenotype and relatively low frequency in peripheral blood. Blood from ankylosing spondylitis patients appeared to carry a characteristic eight-variant TCR beta motif. Disease-linked clones reportedly concentrated significantly in matched ankylosing spondylitis synovial fluid.

The TCR originated in a female donor with ankylosing spondylitis or in good health (not recorded which). Specimen: blood, either unsorted or a sorted T cell fraction (not recorded which).

The CDR3 region has the DNA TGTGCCAGCAGCTCTCAGGTCCCCGGGGAGCAGTACTTC. Residues: CASSSQVPGEQYF. This chain uses TRBV3-1 with TRBJ2-7; D remains ambiguous. CDR1 and CDR2 (germline): LGHDT, YNNKEL (reference sequence). CDR3 length: 13 residues. The ends were cut back, 5 bases at V and 7 bases at J, with 15 bases in the middle.